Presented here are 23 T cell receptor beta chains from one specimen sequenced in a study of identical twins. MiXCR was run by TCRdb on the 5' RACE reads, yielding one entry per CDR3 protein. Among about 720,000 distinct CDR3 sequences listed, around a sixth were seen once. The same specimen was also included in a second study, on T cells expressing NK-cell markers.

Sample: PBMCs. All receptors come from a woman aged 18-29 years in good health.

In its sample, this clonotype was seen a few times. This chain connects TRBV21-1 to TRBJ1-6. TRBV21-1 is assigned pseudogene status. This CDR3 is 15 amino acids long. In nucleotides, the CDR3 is TGTGCCAGCAGCCCACGTTTGGGAGTTGGTTCACCCCTCCACTTT. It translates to CASSPRLGVGSPLHF.

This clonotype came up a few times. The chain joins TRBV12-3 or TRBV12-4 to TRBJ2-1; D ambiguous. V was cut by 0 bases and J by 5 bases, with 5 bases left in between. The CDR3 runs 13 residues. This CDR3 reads CASSLAQDNEQFF. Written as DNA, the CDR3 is TGTGCCAGCAGTTTAGCCCAGGACAATGAGCAGTTCTTC.

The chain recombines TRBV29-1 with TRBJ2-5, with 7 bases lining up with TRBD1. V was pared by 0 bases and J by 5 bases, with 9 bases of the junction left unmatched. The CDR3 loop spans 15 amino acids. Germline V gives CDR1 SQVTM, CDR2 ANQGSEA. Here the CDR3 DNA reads TGCAGCGTTGAAGAAGGGACAGAATATGTGGAGACCCAGTACTTC. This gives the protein CSVEEGTEYVETQYF.

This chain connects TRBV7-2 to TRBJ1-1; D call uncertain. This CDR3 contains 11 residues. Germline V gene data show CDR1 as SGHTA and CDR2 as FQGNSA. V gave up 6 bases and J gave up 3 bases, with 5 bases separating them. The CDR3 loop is CASRSHTEAFF. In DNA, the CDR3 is TGTGCCAGCAGGAGCCACACTGAAGCTTTCTTT.

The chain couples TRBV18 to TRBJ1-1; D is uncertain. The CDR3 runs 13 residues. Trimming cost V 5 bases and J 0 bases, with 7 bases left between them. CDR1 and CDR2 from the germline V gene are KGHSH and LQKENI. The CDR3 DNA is TGTGCCAGCTCAGAAACTTTGAACACTGAAGCTTTCTTT. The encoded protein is CASSETLNTEAFF.

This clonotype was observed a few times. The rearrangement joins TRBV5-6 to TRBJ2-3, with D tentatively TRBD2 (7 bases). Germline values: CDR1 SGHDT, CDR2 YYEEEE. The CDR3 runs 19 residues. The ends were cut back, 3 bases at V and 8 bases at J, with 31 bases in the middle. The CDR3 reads CASSWTLLRGGDPTGTQYF. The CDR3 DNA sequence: TGTGCCAGCAGCTGGACCCTTCTGAGGGGGGGCGACCCGACGGGTACGCAGTATTTT.

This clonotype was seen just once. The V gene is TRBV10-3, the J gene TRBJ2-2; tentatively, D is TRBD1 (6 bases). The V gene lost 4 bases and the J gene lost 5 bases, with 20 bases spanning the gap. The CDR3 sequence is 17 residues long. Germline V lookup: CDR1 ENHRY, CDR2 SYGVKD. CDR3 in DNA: TGTGCCATCAGTGGAGGCAGGGGATTATTAGTGACCGGGGAGCTGTTTTTT. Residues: CAISGGRGLLVTGELFF.

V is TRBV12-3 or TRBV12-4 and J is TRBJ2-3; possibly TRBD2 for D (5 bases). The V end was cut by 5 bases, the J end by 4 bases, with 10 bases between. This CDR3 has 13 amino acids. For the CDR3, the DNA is TGTGCCAGCAGTACACTAGTATCAGATACGCAGTATTTT. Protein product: CASSTLVSDTQYF.

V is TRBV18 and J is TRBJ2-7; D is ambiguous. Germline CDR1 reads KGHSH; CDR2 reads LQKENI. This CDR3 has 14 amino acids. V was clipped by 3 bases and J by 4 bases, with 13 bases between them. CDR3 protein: CASSPPPRSYEQYF. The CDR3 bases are TGTGCCAGCTCACCTCCGCCCCGTTCATACGAGCAGTACTTC.

CDR3 coding DNA: TGTGCCAGCAGCCAGAGTCGGGGAAGGGGTACCTACGAGCAGTACTTC. Amino acids: CASSQSRGRGTYEQYF. The chain couples TRBV9 to TRBJ2-7, with D perhaps given as TRBD1 or TRBD2 (5 bases each). This CDR3 is 16 amino acids long. V was clipped by 4 bases and J by 2 bases, with 19 bases between them. Germline CDR1 is SGDLS and CDR2 is YYNGEE.

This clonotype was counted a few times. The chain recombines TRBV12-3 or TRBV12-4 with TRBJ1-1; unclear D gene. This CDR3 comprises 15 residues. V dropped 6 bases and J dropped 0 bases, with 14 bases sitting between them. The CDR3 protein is CASSEYERVNTEAFF. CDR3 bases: TGTGCCAGCAGCGAATATGAACGGGTGAACACTGAAGCTTTCTTT.

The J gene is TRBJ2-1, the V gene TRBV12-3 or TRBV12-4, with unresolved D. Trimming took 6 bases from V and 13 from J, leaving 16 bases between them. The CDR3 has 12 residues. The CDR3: CASSLFNSKQFF. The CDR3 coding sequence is TGTGCCAGCAGCCTGTTTAACAGTAAACAGTTCTTC.

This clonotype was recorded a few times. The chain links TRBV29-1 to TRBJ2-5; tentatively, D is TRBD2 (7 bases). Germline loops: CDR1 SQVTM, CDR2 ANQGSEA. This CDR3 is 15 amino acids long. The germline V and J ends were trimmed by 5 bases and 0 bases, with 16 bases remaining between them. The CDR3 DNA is TGCAGCGTTTTGGGCGGGGGCGGGTACCAAGAGACCCAGTACTTC. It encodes CSVLGGGGYQETQYF.

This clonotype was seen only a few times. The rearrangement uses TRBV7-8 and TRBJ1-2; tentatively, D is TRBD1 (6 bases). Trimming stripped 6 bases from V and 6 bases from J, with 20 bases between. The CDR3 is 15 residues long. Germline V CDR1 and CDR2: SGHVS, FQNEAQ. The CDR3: CASSLTQGWYDGYTF. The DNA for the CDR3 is TGTGCCAGCAGTCTAACACAGGGTTGGTATGATGGCTACACCTTC. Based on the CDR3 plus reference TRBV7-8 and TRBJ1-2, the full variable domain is GAGVSQSPRYKVAKRGQDVALRCDPISGHVSLFWYQQALGQGPEFLTYFQNEAQLDKSGLPSDRFFAERPEGSVSTLKIQRTQQEDSAVYLCASSLTQGWYDGYTFGSGTRLTVV.

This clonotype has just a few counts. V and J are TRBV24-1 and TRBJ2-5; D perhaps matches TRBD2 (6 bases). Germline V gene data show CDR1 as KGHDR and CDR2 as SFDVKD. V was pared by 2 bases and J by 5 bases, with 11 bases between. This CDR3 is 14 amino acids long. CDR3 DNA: TGTGCCACCAGTGATTCGGGGAGCGGGGAGACCCAGTACTTC. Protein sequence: CATSDSGSGETQYF.

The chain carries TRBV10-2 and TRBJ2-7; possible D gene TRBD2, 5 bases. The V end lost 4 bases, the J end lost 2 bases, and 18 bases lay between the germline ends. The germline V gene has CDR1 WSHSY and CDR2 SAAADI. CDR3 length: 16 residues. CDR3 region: CASSGLPLAAAYEQYF. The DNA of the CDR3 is TGCGCCAGCAGTGGACTCCCCCTAGCAGCAGCCTACGAGCAGTACTTC.

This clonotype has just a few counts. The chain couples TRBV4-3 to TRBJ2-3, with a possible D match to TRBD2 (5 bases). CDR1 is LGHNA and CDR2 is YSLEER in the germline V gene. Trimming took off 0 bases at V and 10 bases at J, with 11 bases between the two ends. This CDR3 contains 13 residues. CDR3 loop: CASSQDRAAAQYF. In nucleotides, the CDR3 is TGCGCCAGCAGCCAAGATCGAGCGGCGGCGCAGTATTTT.

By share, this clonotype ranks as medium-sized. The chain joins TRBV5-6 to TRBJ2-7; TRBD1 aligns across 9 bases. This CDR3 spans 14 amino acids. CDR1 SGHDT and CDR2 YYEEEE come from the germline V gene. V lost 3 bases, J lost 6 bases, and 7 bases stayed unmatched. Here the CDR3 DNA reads TGTGCCAGCAGCTGGGGGACAGGGCTTGCCGAGCAGTACTTC. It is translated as CASSWGTGLAEQYF.

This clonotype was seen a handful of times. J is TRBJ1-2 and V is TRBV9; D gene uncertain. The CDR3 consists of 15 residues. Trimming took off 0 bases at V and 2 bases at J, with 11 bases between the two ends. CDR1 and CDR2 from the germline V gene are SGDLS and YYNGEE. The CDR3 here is CASSVVVDGNYGYTF. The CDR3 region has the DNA TGTGCCAGCAGCGTAGTAGTTGACGGGAACTATGGCTACACCTTC.

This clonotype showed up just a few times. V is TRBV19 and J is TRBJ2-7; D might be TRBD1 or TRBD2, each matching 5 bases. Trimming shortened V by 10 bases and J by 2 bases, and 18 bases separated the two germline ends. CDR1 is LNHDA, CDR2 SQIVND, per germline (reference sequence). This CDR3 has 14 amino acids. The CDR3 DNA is TGTGCCACTCAAGGGGACCCTCAACCCTACGAGCAGTACTTC. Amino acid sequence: CATQGDPQPYEQYF.

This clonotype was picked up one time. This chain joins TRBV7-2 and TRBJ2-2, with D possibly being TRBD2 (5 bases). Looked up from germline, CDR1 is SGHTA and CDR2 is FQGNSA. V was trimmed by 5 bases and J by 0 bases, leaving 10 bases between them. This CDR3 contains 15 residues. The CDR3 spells CASSPRATNTGELFF. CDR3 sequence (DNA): TGTGCCAGCAGCCCGAGGGCAACGAACACCGGGGAGCTGTTTTTT.

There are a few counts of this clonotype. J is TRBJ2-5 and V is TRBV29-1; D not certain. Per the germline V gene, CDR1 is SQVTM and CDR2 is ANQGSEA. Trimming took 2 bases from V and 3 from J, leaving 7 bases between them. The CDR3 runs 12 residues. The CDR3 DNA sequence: TGCAGCGTTGAATCAGGAAAAGAGACCCAGTACTTC. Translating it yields CSVESGKETQYF.

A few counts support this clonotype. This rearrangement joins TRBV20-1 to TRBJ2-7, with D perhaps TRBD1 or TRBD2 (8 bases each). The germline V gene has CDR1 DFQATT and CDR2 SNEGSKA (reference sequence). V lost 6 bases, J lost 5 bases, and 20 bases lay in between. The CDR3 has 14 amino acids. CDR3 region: CSAGGGTGKNEQYF. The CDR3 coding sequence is TGCAGTGCAGGCGGGGGGACAGGTAAAAACGAGCAGTACTTC.